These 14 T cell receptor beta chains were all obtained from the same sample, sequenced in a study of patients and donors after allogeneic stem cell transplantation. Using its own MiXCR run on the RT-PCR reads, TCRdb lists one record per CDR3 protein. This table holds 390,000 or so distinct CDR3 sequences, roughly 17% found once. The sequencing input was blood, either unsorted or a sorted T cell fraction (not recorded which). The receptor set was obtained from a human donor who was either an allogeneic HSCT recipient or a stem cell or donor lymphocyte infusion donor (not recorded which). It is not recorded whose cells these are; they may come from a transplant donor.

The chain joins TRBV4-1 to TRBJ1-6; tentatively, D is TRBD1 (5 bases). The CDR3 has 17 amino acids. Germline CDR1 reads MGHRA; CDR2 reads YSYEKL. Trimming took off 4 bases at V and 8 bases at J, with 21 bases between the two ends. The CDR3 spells CASSPVGRAGRDSPLHF. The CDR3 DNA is TGCGCCAGCAGCCCCGTGGGGCGAGCGGGGAGAGATTCACCCCTCCACTTT.

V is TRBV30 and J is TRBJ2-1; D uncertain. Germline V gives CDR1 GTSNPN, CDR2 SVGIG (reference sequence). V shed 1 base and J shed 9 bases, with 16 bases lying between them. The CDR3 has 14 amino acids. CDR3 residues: CAWSEVTSHAEQFF. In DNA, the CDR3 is TGTGCCTGGAGTGAGGTAACGAGTCACGCTGAGCAGTTCTTC.

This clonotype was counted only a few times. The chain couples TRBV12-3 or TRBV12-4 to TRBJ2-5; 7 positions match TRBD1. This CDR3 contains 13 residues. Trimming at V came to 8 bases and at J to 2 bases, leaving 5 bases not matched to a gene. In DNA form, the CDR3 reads TGTGCCAGCGAAGGGGACAGTCAAGAGACCCAGTACTTC. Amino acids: CASEGDSQETQYF.

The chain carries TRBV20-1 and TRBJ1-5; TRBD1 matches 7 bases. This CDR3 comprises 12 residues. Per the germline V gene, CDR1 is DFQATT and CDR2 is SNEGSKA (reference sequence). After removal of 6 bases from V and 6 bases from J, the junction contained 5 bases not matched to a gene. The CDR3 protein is CSANRGGQPQHF. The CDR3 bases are TGCAGTGCCAACAGGGGCGGTCAGCCCCAGCATTTT.

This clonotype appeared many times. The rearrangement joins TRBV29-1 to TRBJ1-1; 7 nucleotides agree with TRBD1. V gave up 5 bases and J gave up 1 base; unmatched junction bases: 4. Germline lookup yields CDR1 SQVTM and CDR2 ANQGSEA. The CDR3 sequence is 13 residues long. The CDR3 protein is CSVIYRGNTEAFF. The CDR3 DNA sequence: TGCAGCGTTATCTACAGGGGGAACACTGAAGCTTTCTTT.

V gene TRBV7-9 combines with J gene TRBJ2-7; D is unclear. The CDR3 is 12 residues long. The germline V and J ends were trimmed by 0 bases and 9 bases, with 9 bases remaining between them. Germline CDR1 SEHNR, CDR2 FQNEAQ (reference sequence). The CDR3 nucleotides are TGTGCCAGCAGCTTAGCGGAGACCGGGCAGTACTTC. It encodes CASSLAETGQYF.

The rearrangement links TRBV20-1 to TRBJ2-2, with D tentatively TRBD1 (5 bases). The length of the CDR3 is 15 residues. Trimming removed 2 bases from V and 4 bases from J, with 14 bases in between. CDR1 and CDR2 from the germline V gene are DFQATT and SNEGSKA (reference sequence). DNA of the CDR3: TGCAGTGCTAGACTCCGGACATTATCCACCGGGGAGCTGTTTTTT. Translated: CSARLRTLSTGELFF.

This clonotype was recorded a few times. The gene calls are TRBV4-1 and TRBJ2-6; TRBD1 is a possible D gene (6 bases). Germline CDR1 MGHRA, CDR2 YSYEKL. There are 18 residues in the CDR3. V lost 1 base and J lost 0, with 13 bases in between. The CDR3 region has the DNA TGCGCCAGCAGCCAAGGGGACACATCTTACTCTGGGGCCAACGTCCTGACTTTC. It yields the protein CASSQGDTSYSGANVLTF.

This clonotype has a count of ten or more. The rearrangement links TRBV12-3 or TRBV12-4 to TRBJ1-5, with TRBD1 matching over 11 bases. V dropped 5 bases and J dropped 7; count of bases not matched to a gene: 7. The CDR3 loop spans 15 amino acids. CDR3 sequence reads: CASSPGQGARQPQHF. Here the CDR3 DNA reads TGTGCCAGCAGTCCCGGACAGGGGGCAAGGCAGCCCCAGCATTTT.

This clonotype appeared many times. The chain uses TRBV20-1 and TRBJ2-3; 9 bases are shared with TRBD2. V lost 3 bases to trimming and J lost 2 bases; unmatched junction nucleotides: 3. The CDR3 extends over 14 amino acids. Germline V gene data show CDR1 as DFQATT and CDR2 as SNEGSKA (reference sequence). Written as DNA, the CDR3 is TGCAGTGCTAGGACTAGCGGACTCACAGATACGCAGTATTTT. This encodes CSARTSGLTDTQYF.

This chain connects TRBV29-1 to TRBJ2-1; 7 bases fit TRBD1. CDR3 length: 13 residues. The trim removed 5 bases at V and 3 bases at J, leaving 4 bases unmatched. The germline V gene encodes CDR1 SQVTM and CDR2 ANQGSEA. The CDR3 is CSVRTGNYNEQFF. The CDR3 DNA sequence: TGCAGCGTTCGGACAGGTAACTACAATGAGCAGTTCTTC.

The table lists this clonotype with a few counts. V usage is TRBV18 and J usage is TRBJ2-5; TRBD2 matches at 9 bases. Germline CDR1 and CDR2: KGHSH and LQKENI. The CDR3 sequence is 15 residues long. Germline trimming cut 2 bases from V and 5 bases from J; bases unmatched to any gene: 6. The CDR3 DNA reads TGTGCCAGCTCACCAAAGGAGACTAGCGGTGAGACCCAGTACTTC. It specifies CASSPKETSGETQYF. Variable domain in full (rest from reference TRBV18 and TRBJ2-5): NAGVMQNPRHLVRRRGQEARLRCSPMKGHSHVYWYRQLPEEGLKFMVYLQKENIIDESGMPKERFSAEFPKEGPSILRIQQVVRGDSAAYFCASSPKETSGETQYFGPGTRLLVL.

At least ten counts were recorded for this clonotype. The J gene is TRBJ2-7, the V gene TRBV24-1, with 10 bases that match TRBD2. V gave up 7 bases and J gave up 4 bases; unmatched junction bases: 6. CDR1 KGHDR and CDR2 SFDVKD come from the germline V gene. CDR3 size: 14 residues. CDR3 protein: CATSPSGRVYEQYF. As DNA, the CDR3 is TGTGCCACCAGCCCTAGCGGGAGAGTATACGAGCAGTACTTC.

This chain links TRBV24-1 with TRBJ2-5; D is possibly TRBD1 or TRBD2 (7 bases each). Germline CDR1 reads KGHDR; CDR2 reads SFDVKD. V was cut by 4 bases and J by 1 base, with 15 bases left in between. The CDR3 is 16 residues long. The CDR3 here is CATSDPGRGGQETQYF. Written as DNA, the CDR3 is TGTGCCACCAGTGACCCGGGCAGGGGGGGCCAAGAGACCCAGTACTTC.